This T cell receptor (beta chain) was observed in a study of blood T cell repertoires in COVID-19. For the study at large: Samples taken during acute and convalescent COVID-19 were collected in the United States, Italy and Spain. T cells, B-cell-depleted T cells, or PBMCs provided the cDNA or gDNA that served as material.

In the authors' workflow: Counts of nucleated cells, estimated from reference gene primer amplification, were obtained. Measured with immunoSEQ multiplex PCR; TCRdb has only the in-frame clones, and not every one. V, J and clone size are taken as reported in that table, and D and trimming were inferred from the DNA itself. The sample lists 160,000 or so clones; more than 65% were seen once. Patients of the Seattle cohort, enrolled during active infection, were followed longitudinally. CDR3 length: 14 residues. V was pared by 9 bases and J by 2 bases, with 15 bases between. Per the germline V gene, CDR1 is MDHEN and CDR2 is SYDVKM.

Sequencing was performed on peripheral blood. The receptor was derived from a woman aged 55-70 years with COVID-19, enrolled during active disease. The gene calls are TRBV28 and TRBJ2-3, with D perhaps TRBD2 (7 bases). CDR3 DNA: TGTGCCAGTGGGGGCGGGGGACACACAGATACGCAGTATTTT. This encodes CASGGGGHTDTQYF.